The rows below give T cell receptor beta chains drawn from one sample of a study of lymphopenia after photon versus proton radiotherapy. Clones were read by immunoSEQ multiplex PCR, and TCRdb kept only the in-frame ones, dropping some. The data show more than 25,000 clones, about 91% seen once. Specimen: peripheral blood, collected from a patient treated with proton-based radiotherapy. These receptors all stem from an older woman with cholangiocarcinoma. Some clones in this sample may be carry-over from other donors' samples. Each CDR3 is given with its conserved first and last residue. A D gene is named only where the DNA matches it firmly. Clone sizes are given selectively: once, few, many, or a class where the clone is expanded.

j_call,v_call,d_call,clone_size,cdr3_aa,cdr3_nt
TRBJ2-5,TRBV18,-,-,CASSPDRQETQYF,TGTGCCAGCTCACCAGACAGACAAGAGACCCAGTACTTC
TRBJ1-1,TRBV19,-,-,CASRTRHEPMNTEAFF,TGTGCCAGTAGGACCCGACACGAACCGATGAACACTGAAGCTTTCTTT
TRBJ2-1,TRBV20-1,-,-,CSARLERQFF,TGCAGTGCTAGGCTGGAGCGGCAGTTCTTC
TRBJ2-5,TRBV11-2,-,-,CASSTTPIGETQYF,TGTGCCAGCAGCACCACCCCGATCGGAGAGACCCAGTACTTC
TRBJ1-2,TRBV5-4,-,-,CASSLVARDGYTF,TGTGCCAGCAGCTTGGTTGCGAGGGATGGCTACACCTTC
TRBJ2-6,TRBV5-4,-,-,CASSSNRVSGANVLTF,TGTGCCAGCAGCTCGAACAGGGTCTCTGGGGCCAACGTCCTGACTTTC
TRBJ2-7,TRBV6-5,-,-,CASGGGTAYEQYF,TGTGCCAGCGGAGGGGGGACAGCCTACGAGCAGTACTTC
TRBJ1-5,TRBV5-1,-,-,CASSLEPYSNQPQHF,TGCGCCAGCAGTCTTGAGCCGTATAGCAATCAGCCCCAGCATTTT
TRBJ1-1,TRBV7-3,-,once,CASSLVRARDTEAFF,TGTGCCAGCAGCTTAGTAAGGGCTAGGGACACTGAAGCTTTCTTT
TRBJ1-1,TRBV7-9,-,few,CASSSELSTEAFF,TGTGCCAGCAGCTCCGAGCTTTCCACTGAAGCTTTCTTT
TRBJ2-7,TRBV5-6,TRBD2,few,CASSLGRGRAYEQYF,TGTGCCAGCAGCTTGGGTCGCGGGAGGGCCTACGAGCAGTACTTC
TRBJ2-5,TRBV11-2,-,-,CASSLSGMKETQYF,TGTGCCAGCAGCTTATCCGGGATGAAAGAGACCCAGTACTTC
TRBJ1-2,TRBV4-2,-,-,CASSQGGRDLGYTF,TGTGCCAGCAGCCAAGGGGGGAGGGATCTTGGCTACACCTTC
TRBJ2-3,TRBV18,-,-,CASSPPGHRDTQYF,TGTGCCAGCTCACCTCCGGGGCATCGGGATACGCAGTATTTT
TRBJ1-3,TRBV7-2,-,-,CASSLYPRGTYGNTIYF,TGTGCCAGCAGCCTTTATCCTCGGGGCACCTATGGAAACACCATATATTTT
TRBJ2-7,TRBV28,-,-,CASRGTLYEQYF,TGTGCCAGCAGGGGGACACTCTACGAGCAGTACTTC
TRBJ1-5,TRBV10-1,-,-,CASSGDIGQPQHF,TGCGCCAGCAGTGGAGACATTGGTCAGCCCCAGCATTTT
TRBJ2-5,TRBV11-2,-,-,CASSLQETQYF,TGTGCCAGCAGCCTTCAAGAGACCCAGTACTTC
TRBJ2-1,TRBV27,TRBD2,-,CASSLKLAGGEQFF,TGTGCCAGCAGTTTAAAACTAGCGGGGGGTGAGCAGTTCTTC
TRBJ1-3,TRBV18,-,-,CASLTRTYGADTIYF,TGTGCCAGCCTTACAAGGACGTACGGGGCTGACACCATATATTTT
TRBJ2-1,TRBV19,TRBD1,-,CASTGDRTYNEQFF,TGTGCCAGTACAGGGGACAGGACCTACAATGAGCAGTTCTTC
TRBJ2-3,TRBV6-5,TRBD2,-,CASIMSSGGGDTQYF,TGTGCCAGCATCATGTCGAGCGGGGGCGGCGATACGCAGTATTTT
TRBJ1-1,TRBV29-1,-,-,CSVRAGFTEAFF,TGCAGCGTCAGGGCCGGGTTCACTGAAGCTTTCTTT
TRBJ2-7,TRBV29-1,TRBD1,-,CSVEIGTGDYEQYF,TGCAGCGTTGAGATCGGGACAGGGGATTACGAGCAGTACTTC
TRBJ1-4,TRBV14,-,once,CASSQAGTSTEKLFF,TGTGCCAGCAGCCAAGCAGGGACCTCTACTGAAAAACTGTTTTTT
TRBJ2-6,TRBV6-6,-,-,CASSYPDSGANVLTF,TGTGCCAGCAGTTACCCAGACTCTGGGGCCAACGTCCTGACTTTC
TRBJ2-7,TRBV10-2,TRBD2,-,CASNRLAGGPGMDEQYF,TGCGCCAGCAACCGACTAGCGGGAGGCCCTGGGATGGACGAGCAGTACTTC
TRBJ2-1,TRBV5-1,-,-,CASSLGLANTVTSYNEQFF,TGCGCCAGCAGCTTGGGGCTAGCGAATACTGTGACCTCCTACAATGAGCAGTTCTTC
TRBJ1-4,TRBV27,TRBD1,-,CASSSPLRGAKLFF,TGTGCCAGCAGTTCTCCCCTCAGGGGGGCAAAACTGTTTTTT
TRBJ2-5,TRBV6-6,-,-,CASSAPVGSGTQYF,TGTGCCAGCAGCGCTCCCGTAGGGTCGGGGACCCAGTACTTC
TRBJ1-2,TRBV20-1,-,-,CSASNRVGYTF,TGCAGTGCTAGTAACAGGGTTGGCTACACCTTC
TRBJ1-2,TRBV4-1,TRBD1,-,CASSPQGAGYGYTF,TGCGCCAGCAGCCCACAGGGGGCTGGATATGGCTACACCTTC
TRBJ1-5,TRBV18,TRBD1,-,CASSQSEQGNGQPQHF,TGTGCCAGCTCCCAATCCGAACAGGGGAACGGTCAGCCCCAGCATTTT
TRBJ2-5,TRBV5-6,-,-,CASAYQGGQETQYF,TGTGCCAGCGCATATCAAGGGGGGCAAGAGACCCAGTACTTC
TRBJ1-4,TRBV18,TRBD1,once,CASSAGQPNEKLFF,TGTGCCAGCTCAGCGGGACAGCCTAATGAAAAACTGTTTTTT
TRBJ1-5,TRBV7-9,-,-,CASSSTDSSNQPQHF,TGTGCCAGCAGCTCCACGGACAGTAGCAATCAGCCCCAGCATTTT
TRBJ2-1,TRBV27,-,-,CASRTGTGYNEQFF,TGTGCCAGCAGAACCGGAACCGGCTACAATGAGCAGTTCTTC
TRBJ1-5,TRBV18,TRBD1,-,CASSLGQGHQPQHF,TGTGCCAGCTCACTCGGACAGGGCCATCAGCCCCAGCATTTT
TRBJ2-3,TRBV23-1,TRBD1,once,CASRNPGRQGVTDTQYF,TGCGCCAGCAGGAACCCCGGGCGGCAGGGGGTCACAGATACGCAGTATTTT
TRBJ1-2,TRBV29-1,-,-,CSVQPGLNGYTF,TGCAGCGTTCAGCCAGGGTTAAATGGCTACACCTTC
TRBJ2-7,TRBV11-3,-,-,CASSPTAASYEQYF,TGTGCCAGCAGCCCCACGGCCGCATCCTACGAGCAGTACTTC
TRBJ2-1,TRBV18,-,once,CASSRLLGNEQFF,TGTGCCAGCTCCCGTCTTTTGGGGAATGAGCAGTTCTTC
TRBJ1-2,TRBV20-1,-,few,CSAVLDSGYTF,TGCAGTGCCGTCCTGGACAGTGGCTACACCTTC
TRBJ2-4,TRBV19,-,-,CASSAHSGYIQYF,TGTGCCAGTAGTGCACACTCTGGGTACATTCAGTACTTC
TRBJ1-6,TRBV10-3,-,-,CAIKGGDSPLHF,TGTGCCATCAAAGGAGGGGATTCACCCCTCCACTTT
TRBJ2-3,TRBV27,TRBD1,-,CASSPRDRLLLGEYF,TGTGCCAGCAGTCCCCGGGACAGGCTTCTTTTGGGGGAGTATTTT
TRBJ2-7,TRBV2,-,-,CATAAGKSSYEQYF,TGTGCCACCGCCGCGGGGAAGAGCTCCTACGAGCAGTACTTC
TRBJ1-1,TRBV11-2,-,-,CASSRLLSTEAFF,TGTGCCAGCAGCCGTTTATTAAGTACTGAAGCTTTCTTT
TRBJ1-5,TRBV29-1,-,few,CSVDGGGGNQPQHF,TGCAGCGTTGACGGGGGGGGAGGCAATCAGCCCCAGCATTTT
TRBJ2-7,TRBV11-1,-,-,CASSMVGQWKGGDTYEQYF,TGTGCCAGCAGCATGGTCGGACAGTGGAAGGGCGGGGACACCTACGAGCAGTACTTC